This T cell receptor beta chain came from a study of patients and donors after allogeneic stem cell transplantation. Using its own MiXCR run on the RT-PCR reads, TCRdb lists one record per CDR3 protein. The top ten clones hold roughly 27% of a sample with about 160,000 distinct CDR3 sequences, approximately 25% of them seen once. Per the germline V gene, CDR1 is SGHKS and CDR2 is YYEKEE (reference sequence). The CDR3 is 14 residues long. V lost 1 base to trimming and J lost 6 bases; unmatched junction nucleotides: 7. The sequence was collected from a human donor who was either an allogeneic HSCT recipient or a stem cell or donor lymphocyte infusion donor (not recorded which). It is not recorded whose cells these are; they may come from a transplant donor. The specimen was blood, either unsorted or a sorted T cell fraction (not recorded which). The V call is TRBV5-5, the J call TRBJ2-7, with 7 nucleotides matching TRBD2. CDR3 sequence: CASSLTPTGGEQYF. Here the CDR3 DNA reads TGTGCCAGCAGCTTGACACCTACGGGGGGCGAGCAGTACTTC.